These T cell receptor beta chains were read from a single sample in a study of blood T cells in healthy people across ages. MiXCR was run by TCRdb on the 5' RACE reads, yielding one entry per CDR3 protein. The sample holds some 1 million distinct CDR3 sequences; 40% to 50% are singletons and the top ten take around 18%. The sequenced sample was blood. The receptors derive from a woman aged 55-69 years in good health. CDR3s include the opening cysteine and the closing phenylalanine or tryptophan. A D gene is named only where the DNA matches it firmly. Expanded clones get a size class; other rows say once, few or many, or leave the size out.

d_gene	j_gene	v_gene	abundance	CDR3nt	CDR3aa
.	TRBJ1-4	TRBV28	.	TGTGCCAGCAGTGCCCCCGGGACTCTTCATGAAAAACTGTTTTTT	CASSAPGTLHEKLFF
.	TRBJ2-3	TRBV20-1	.	TGCAGTGCTAGTCGGCGGGTAGGTCGCACAGATACGCAGTATTTT	CSASRRVGRTDTQYF
.	TRBJ2-2	TRBV29-1	few	TGCAGCGTTGTTGGGGGCAGGGGAACGGTCCCCGGGGAGCTGTTTTTT	CSVVGGRGTVPGELFF
.	TRBJ2-5	TRBV10-3	many	TGTGCCATCAGTGAGGAGGGAGCCCTTCGAGAGACCCAGTACTTC	CAISEEGALRETQYF
TRBD2	TRBJ2-5	TRBV29-1	few	TGCAGCGTTGTGGGGACAGGGACTAGCGGGAACCAAGAGACCCAGTACTTC	CSVVGTGTSGNQETQYF
.	TRBJ2-1	TRBV7-9	few	TGTGCCAGCAAAGCGGGCTACAATGAGCAGTTCTTC	CASKAGYNEQFF
.	TRBJ2-6	TRBV14	many	TGTGCCAGCAGCCCGAGTGGGGCGCAATCTGGGGCCAACGTCCTGACTTTC	CASSPSGAQSGANVLTF
TRBD2	TRBJ2-7	TRBV18	.	TGTGCCAGCTCAGCCTCGACTAGCGGGAGCTACGAGCAGTACTTC	CASSASTSGSYEQYF
.	TRBJ2-1	TRBV4-2	.	TGTGCCAGCAGTCAGTCGCACAGGGTACCCTACAATGAGCAGTTCTTC	CASSQSHRVPYNEQFF
.	TRBJ2-7	TRBV20-1	.	TGCAGTGCTAGCCACGGCCGAGGGCCGGACTACGAGCAGTACTTC	CSASHGRGPDYEQYF
.	TRBJ2-5	TRBV29-1	.	TGCAGCGTTGAAGGGACCCGAGGAGAGACCCAGTACTTC	CSVEGTRGETQYF
.	TRBJ2-3	TRBV28	.	TGTGCCAGCACCGGGGGGCGCATGAATACGCAGTATTTT	CASTGGRMNTQYF
.	TRBJ2-5	TRBV20-1	few	TGCAGTGCTCGAGTAGGGAAAGAGACCCAGTACTTC	CSARVGKETQYF
.	TRBJ2-1	TRBV12-3/TRBV12-4	.	TGTGCCAGCACCGCGCGTCACAATGAGCAGTTCTTC	CASTARHNEQFF
TRBD2	TRBJ2-5	TRBV6-1	.	TGTGCCAGCAGTGAAGTTAGCGGGAGCCAAGAGACCCAGTACTTC	CASSEVSGSQETQYF
.	TRBJ1-6	TRBV7-6	once	TGTGCCAGCAGCTTCGGGACGGAAAATAATTCACCCCTCCACTTT	CASSFGTENNSPLHF
.	TRBJ2-3	TRBV20-1	once	TGCAGTGCTAGAGATCATGGAGGGCGCGGGACAGATACGCAGTATTTT	CSARDHGGRGTDTQYF
.	TRBJ2-5	TRBV12-3/TRBV12-4	.	TGTGCCAGCAGTTGGGGGGGCAGGGAAGAGACCCAGTACTTC	CASSWGGREETQYF
.	TRBJ2-1	TRBV4-2	.	TGTGCCAGCAGCCAAGATATTCTGAGCTCCTACAATGAGCAGTTCTTC	CASSQDILSSYNEQFF
.	TRBJ2-1	TRBV29-1	few	TGCAGCGTCCAGACTCACCATGAGCAGTTCTTC	CSVQTHHEQFF
.	TRBJ2-7	TRBV20-1	many	TGCAGTGCCCAAAGCGGCTACTCCTACGAGCAGTACTTC	CSAQSGYSYEQYF
TRBD2	TRBJ2-7	TRBV6-5	.	TGTGCCAGCCGATGGACTAGCGAACCCTACGAGCAGTACTTC	CASRWTSEPYEQYF
.	TRBJ1-4	TRBV6-5	few	TGTGCCAGCAGTTCAATTCAGACTAATGAAAAACTGTTTTTT	CASSSIQTNEKLFF
.	TRBJ2-1	TRBV5-1	many	TGTGCCAGCAGCTTAGGAGGGGATGAGCAGTTCTTC	CASSLGGDEQFF
.	TRBJ2-3	TRBV4-2	.	TGTGCCAGCAGCCAAGCAGTTATGCACGGCACAGATACGCAGTATTTT	CASSQAVMHGTDTQYF
.	TRBJ2-3	TRBV6-5	.	TGTGCCAGCAGTTACGCCCGACAACCTAGGCGCACAGATACGCAGTATTTT	CASSYARQPRRTDTQYF
.	TRBJ2-3	TRBV29-1	.	TGCAGCGTCAAGGAGGGGAATACGCAGTATTTT	CSVKEGNTQYF
TRBD1	TRBJ1-5	TRBV7-9	.	TGTGCCAGCAGCCGTTCGGGACAGGGTAATCAGCCCCAGCATTTT	CASSRSGQGNQPQHF
.	TRBJ2-7	TRBV25-1	few	TGTGCCAGCAGTGATCCAATAAGCTACGAGCAGTACTTC	CASSDPISYEQYF
TRBD1	TRBJ2-7	TRBV29-1	.	TGCAGCGTTGAAGGGAGAGGACAGGGCGAAGATTTGACCTACGAGCAGTACTTC	CSVEGRGQGEDLTYEQYF
.	TRBJ2-5	TRBV7-9	few	TGTGCCAGCAGCCTACAGACCTGGGTAGACATGTACTTC	CASSLQTWVDMYF
.	TRBJ1-2	TRBV7-2	.	TGTGCCAGCACCCCAGGGAACTATGGCTACACCTTC	CASTPGNYGYTF
.	TRBJ2-3	TRBV20-1	.	TGCAGTGCTCCAATCCAGGGGTCGGGAACAGATACGCAGTATTTT	CSAPIQGSGTDTQYF
TRBD1	TRBJ2-7	TRBV2	.	TGTGCCAGCAGTTACCGGGACAGGGAGTTTGGAGAGCAGTACTTC	CASSYRDREFGEQYF
.	TRBJ2-1	TRBV14	.	TGTGCCAGCAGCCAAGATCCTGTTATTCCTGAGCAGTTCTTC	CASSQDPVIPEQFF
.	TRBJ2-1	TRBV7-9	.	TGTGCCAGCAGCTTGATCCGAAATGAGCAGTTCTTC	CASSLIRNEQFF
TRBD1	TRBJ2-7	TRBV6-2/TRBV6-3	once	TGTGCCAGCAGTTACCGGGACAGGGGGTATGATGAGCAGTACTTC	CASSYRDRGYDEQYF
TRBD2	TRBJ2-1	TRBV3-1	few	TGTGCCAGCAGCCGATGGTCAGCGGGAGGGAACCTCTACAATGAGCAGTTCTTC	CASSRWSAGGNLYNEQFF
.	TRBJ2-5	TRBV12-5	.	TGTGCTAGTGGTTTAACCGGGAGCTACCAAGAGACCCAGTACTTC	CASGLTGSYQETQYF
TRBD1	TRBJ2-7	TRBV28	many	TGTGCCAGCAGTTCAACCCGACAGGGCCCATCCTACGAGCAGTACTTC	CASSSTRQGPSYEQYF
TRBD2	TRBJ2-3	TRBV5-1	few	TGCGCCAGCAGCTTAGAACCTAGCGGGAGGGCCGCAGATACGCAGTATTTT	CASSLEPSGRAADTQYF
.	TRBJ2-7	TRBV6-1	.	TGTGCCAGCACCGGTTGGGGAACTAACTGGGGCGAGCAGTACTTC	CASTGWGTNWGEQYF
TRBD2	TRBJ2-3	TRBV15	.	TGTGCCACCAGCAGAGATTGGGGCGAAAAATCTAGCGGGAGCACAGATACGCAGTATTTT	CATSRDWGEKSSGSTDTQYF
.	TRBJ2-1	TRBV12-3/TRBV12-4	.	TGTGCCAGCAGTTCACGCGGGACCTACAATGAGCAGTTCTTC	CASSSRGTYNEQFF
TRBD1	TRBJ2-3	TRBV4-1	few	TGCGCCAGCAGCCTCGGACAGGCAGATACGCAGTATTTT	CASSLGQADTQYF
TRBD1	TRBJ2-5	TRBV20-1	many	TGCAGTGCGAGGACAGGGGGAGAGACCCAGTACTTC	CSARTGGETQYF
.	TRBJ1-4	TRBV19	.	TGTGCCAGTACCGTCGGGGTTGGAACTAATGAAAAACTGTTTTTT	CASTVGVGTNEKLFF
.	TRBJ1-2	TRBV2	.	TGTGCCAGCAGTGTGACAGTTAGTTATGGCTACACCTTC	CASSVTVSYGYTF
TRBD1	TRBJ2-7	TRBV7-9	.	TGTGCCAGCAGCCCACCTTCGACAGGGGGCAACGAGCAGTACTTC	CASSPPSTGGNEQYF
.	TRBJ2-1	TRBV7-9	few	TGTGCCAGCACTTTGGGGCTCAGCTCCTACAATGAGCAGTTCTTC	CASTLGLSSYNEQFF
TRBD2	TRBJ2-1	TRBV7-2	.	TGTGCCAGCAGCTTAGCCGGACTAGCGGCCGGAAATGAGCAGTTCTTC	CASSLAGLAAGNEQFF
TRBD1	TRBJ1-4	TRBV29-1	few	TGCAGCGCCACAGGGGATCGTGAAAAACTGTTTTTT	CSATGDREKLFF
TRBD1	TRBJ1-2	TRBV11-2	.	TGTGCCAGCAGCTTTAATTACAGAAAGGGACAGGACTATGGCTACACCTTC	CASSFNYRKGQDYGYTF
TRBD1	TRBJ2-3	TRBV12-3/TRBV12-4	.	TGTGCCAGCAGTTCACAGGGGGCGAGCACAGATACGCAGTATTTT	CASSSQGASTDTQYF
.	TRBJ1-2	TRBV20-1	.	TGCAGTGCTAGATCGAGATATGGCTACACCTTC	CSARSRYGYTF